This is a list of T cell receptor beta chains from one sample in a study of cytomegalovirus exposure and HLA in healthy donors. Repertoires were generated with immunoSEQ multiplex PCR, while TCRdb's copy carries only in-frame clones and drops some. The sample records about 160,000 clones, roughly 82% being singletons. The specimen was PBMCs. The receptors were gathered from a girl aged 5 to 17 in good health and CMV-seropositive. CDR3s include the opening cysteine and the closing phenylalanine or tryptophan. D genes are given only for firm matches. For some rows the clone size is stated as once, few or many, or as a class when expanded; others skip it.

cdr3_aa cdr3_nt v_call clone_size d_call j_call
CAWSSGNQPQHF TGTGCCTGGTCGAGTGGCAATCAGCCCCAGCATTTT TRBV30 NA NA TRBJ1-5
CASSYRLSNTEAFF TGTGCCAGCAGCTACCGACTCTCGAACACTGAAGCTTTCTTT TRBV5-6 NA NA TRBJ1-1
CASSESSGGFETQYF TGTGCCAGCAGTGAGAGTAGCGGGGGTTTTGAGACCCAGTACTTC TRBV6-1 NA TRBD2 TRBJ2-5
CASSLFRGRVGTQYF TGTGCCAGCAGTTTATTTAGAGGGAGAGTGGGGACCCAGTACTTC TRBV28 NA NA TRBJ2-5
CASSLVSTEETQYF TGTGCCAGCAGCTTAGTGTCTACTGAAGAGACCCAGTACTTC TRBV11-2 NA NA TRBJ2-5
CASKPGKGDEQFF TGTGCCAGCAAACCCGGGAAGGGGGATGAGCAGTTCTTC TRBV27 once NA TRBJ2-1
CASSLRQGVEQFF TGTGCCAGCAGTCTTCGGCAGGGGGTCGAGCAGTTCTTC TRBV2 NA TRBD1 TRBJ2-1
CSAGGSIYEQFF TGCAGCGCGGGAGGTTCAATCTATGAGCAGTTCTTC TRBV29-1 NA TRBD2 TRBJ2-1
CASSHLTSGYEQYF TGTGCCAGCAGCCATCTGACTAGCGGCTACGAGCAGTACTTC TRBV14 NA TRBD2 TRBJ2-7
CASSLGLAVGTDTQYF TGCGCCAGCAGCTTGGGCCTAGCGGTGGGGACAGATACGCAGTATTTT TRBV5-1 once TRBD2 TRBJ2-3
CASSEVARQGSYEQYF TGTGCCAGCAGTGAAGTTGCGCGACAGGGCTCCTACGAGCAGTACTTC TRBV6-1 NA TRBD1 TRBJ2-7
CASSITSGGAETQYF TGTGCCAGCAGCATAACTAGCGGGGGGGCAGAGACCCAGTACTTC TRBV7-9 NA TRBD2 TRBJ2-5
CASSFGMNTEAFF TGTGCCAGCAGCTTCGGTATGAACACTGAAGCTTTCTTT TRBV7-3 NA NA TRBJ1-1
CASSSLGTHIYEQYF TGCGCCAGCAGCTCCCTCGGGACACATATCTACGAGCAGTACTTC TRBV5-1 NA NA TRBJ2-7
CASSLARGSHEKLFF TGCGCCAGCAGCTTGGCCCGCGGCAGCCATGAAAAACTGTTTTTT TRBV5-1 NA NA TRBJ1-4
CASRTPSQETQYF TGTGCCAGCAGGACACCTTCCCAAGAGACCCAGTACTTC TRBV27 NA NA TRBJ2-5
CASSRRDRETEAFF TGCGCCAGCAGCCGAAGGGACAGGGAGACTGAAGCTTTCTTT TRBV5-1 NA TRBD1 TRBJ1-1
CAISEQSTYNEQFF TGTGCCATCAGTGAACAGTCTACCTACAATGAGCAGTTCTTC TRBV10-3 NA NA TRBJ2-1
CASSYGDRGHETQYF TGTGCCAGCAGCTACGGGGACAGGGGGCACGAGACCCAGTACTTC TRBV5-4 NA TRBD1 TRBJ2-5
CASSAGLLRYEQYF TGTGCCAGCAGTGCAGGACTCCTGCGGTACGAGCAGTACTTC TRBV28 NA NA TRBJ2-7
CASSLEGGYSYNEQFF TGTGCCAGCAGCTTGGAAGGGGGATACTCCTACAATGAGCAGTTCTTC TRBV5-6 NA NA TRBJ2-1
CASSIRGTVGPGANVLTF TGTGCCAGCAGTATAAGAGGGACAGTAGGTCCTGGGGCCAACGTCCTGACTTTC TRBV27 NA TRBD1 TRBJ2-6
CSVGLGASDGHEQYF TGCAGCGTGGGGTTGGGTGCTAGCGATGGCCACGAGCAGTACTTC TRBV29-1 NA NA TRBJ2-7
CASSLDGGGRLFF TGCGCCAGCAGCTTGGACGGGGGGGGCCGGCTGTTTTTT TRBV5-1 NA NA TRBJ1-4
CASSRRTAQVTQYF TGTGCCAGTAGTAGGAGGACTGCCCAAGTGACCCAGTACTTC TRBV19 NA NA TRBJ2-5
CASSASLLPPTDTQYF TGTGCCAGCAGCGCGAGCCTCCTTCCGCCCACAGATACGCAGTATTTT TRBV7-3 NA NA TRBJ2-3
CASSRQGISEKLFF TGTGCCAGCAGCCGACAGGGGATTAGTGAAAAACTGTTTTTT TRBV5-4 NA TRBD1 TRBJ1-4
CASSFNSLRGYTF TGTGCCAGCAGTTTTAACAGCCTCCGTGGCTACACCTTC TRBV27 NA NA TRBJ1-2
CASSPGQTRNTEAFF TGTGCCAGCTCACCGGGGCAGACAAGGAACACTGAAGCTTTCTTT TRBV18 NA NA TRBJ1-1
CASSKTGTWSDEQYF TGTGCCAGCAGTAAGACCGGGACATGGAGCGACGAGCAGTACTTC TRBV2 NA NA TRBJ2-7
CASRQGVSTEAFF TGTGCCAGCAGGCAGGGGGTAAGCACTGAAGCTTTCTTT TRBV7-9 once TRBD1 TRBJ1-1
CATTDSNQPQHF TGTGCCACCACAGATAGCAATCAGCCCCAGCATTTT TRBV19 NA NA TRBJ1-5
CASSLLASGGWTYEQYF TGTGCCAGCAGTTTATTGGCTAGCGGGGGCTGGACCTACGAGCAGTACTTC TRBV28 NA TRBD2 TRBJ2-7
CASRDRGDTQYF TGTGCCAGCAGGGACAGGGGGGATACGCAGTATTTT TRBV2 NA TRBD1 TRBJ2-3
CASSRGAGNQPQHF TGTGCCAGCAGCCGAGGGGCGGGGAATCAGCCCCAGCATTTT TRBV11-2 few NA TRBJ1-5
CSVVDRDGYTF TGCAGCGTTGTGGACAGGGATGGCTACACCTTC TRBV29-1 NA TRBD1 TRBJ1-2
CASSAGTPQTNTEAFF TGTGCCAGCTCGGCCGGGACACCTCAAACGAACACTGAAGCTTTCTTT TRBV18 once NA TRBJ1-1
CASSPKGPPYINNQPQHF TGTGCCAGCAGTCCTAAGGGGCCCCCCTATATAAACAATCAGCCCCAGCATTTT TRBV6-8 once NA TRBJ1-5
CASSREVGRTQETQYF TGCGCCAGCAGCCGAGAAGTAGGGAGAACCCAAGAGACCCAGTACTTC TRBV4-3 NA NA TRBJ2-5
CASSPTRDTGANVLTF TGCGCCAGCAGCCCGACCAGGGACACTGGGGCCAACGTCCTGACTTTC TRBV4-3 NA NA TRBJ2-6
CASSEAAGEADTQYF TGTGCCAGCAGTGAAGCTGCCGGGGAGGCAGATACGCAGTATTTT TRBV6-1 once NA TRBJ2-3
CASRRDRDSYGYTF TGCGCCAGCAGGAGAGACCGGGACAGCTATGGCTACACCTTC TRBV10-2 NA TRBD1 TRBJ1-2
CASSEGTGPQHF TGTGCCAGCAGTGAAGGAACGGGGCCCCAGCATTTT TRBV6-1 NA NA TRBJ1-5
CASSPDYSYNEQFF TGTGCCAGCAGCCCAGACTACTCCTACAATGAGCAGTTCTTC TRBV5-5 NA NA TRBJ2-1
CASSFNRWGDEETQYF TGTGCCAGCAGTTTCAACCGTTGGGGAGATGAAGAGACCCAGTACTTC TRBV28 NA NA TRBJ2-5
CASSQPGTSVLGDNEQFF TGTGCCAGCAGCCAACCCGGGACTAGCGTATTGGGGGACAATGAGCAGTTCTTC TRBV28 NA TRBD2 TRBJ2-1
CASSYVEGDGYTF TGTGCCAGCAGTTACGTTGAGGGCGACGGCTACACCTTC TRBV6-5 NA NA TRBJ1-2
CASSSLGLLYQYF TGTGCCAGCAGTTCCTTGGGACTGCTATACCAGTACTTC TRBV6-5 NA NA TRBJ2-7
CASSHAASGLPINEQFF TGCGCCAGCAGCCACGCCGCCTCGGGACTCCCGATCAATGAGCAGTTCTTC TRBV4-1 NA NA TRBJ2-1
CASSSPRLGGEKLFF TGTGCCAGCAGCTCGCCCCGTTTGGGAGGCGAAAAACTGTTTTTT TRBV7-2 NA NA TRBJ1-4
CASSLATGEAGELFF TGTGCCAGCAGCTTGGCAACTGGGGAGGCCGGGGAGCTGTTTTTT TRBV5-4 NA NA TRBJ2-2
CAIGTTLRGGEADEQFF TGTGCCATCGGAACCACCTTGCGGGGGGGCGAGGCGGATGAGCAGTTCTTC TRBV10-3 NA TRBD2 TRBJ2-1
CASSQGRERWNEQFF TGCGCCAGCAGCCAAGGGCGGGAGAGGTGGAATGAGCAGTTCTTC TRBV4-1 once TRBD2 TRBJ2-1
CASSLKFF TGTGCCAGCAGCCTTAAGTTCTTC TRBV7-9 NA NA TRBJ2-1
CASSKNVADYEQYF TGTGCCAGCAGCAAAAACGTGGCAGACTACGAGCAGTACTTC TRBV6-4 NA NA TRBJ2-7
CASSSRAGGMATEAFF TGTGCCAGCAGCTCCCGGGCCGGGGGGATGGCCACTGAAGCTTTCTTT TRBV11-2 NA NA TRBJ1-1
CASRTGYEQYF TGTGCCAGCAGAACAGGGTACGAGCAGTACTTC TRBV27 NA NA TRBJ2-7